The 26 T cell receptor beta chains in this list originate from one sample, sequenced in a study of T-cell memory formation after mild COVID-19. TCRdb recomputed calls from the 5' RACE reads with MiXCR, one row per CDR3 protein. The repertoire includes 280,000 or so distinct CDR3 sequences, roughly 8.2% of them detected once, and 20% to 25% sits in the top ten. The sequenced sample consisted of PBMCs or a T cell subset sorted from them (not recorded which). All receptors come from a man between 18 and 29 years old who had mild COVID-19 (a few samples of this study predate the infection). Cell type and time point are not known.

Regarding this clonotype: This may come from a read error, since a much larger clone is one base off. The rearrangement joins TRBV2 to TRBJ2-3, with D tentatively TRBD1 (6 bases). The V end lost 4 bases, the J end lost 1 base, and 9 bases lay between the germline ends. CDR3 length: 14 residues. Germline values: CDR1 SNHLY, CDR2 FYNNEI. The chain's CDR3 is CASSASGGTDTQYF. The CDR3 DNA follows: TGTGCCAGCAGTGCCTCAGGGGGCACAGATACGCAGTATTTT.

The chain employs TRBV20-1 and TRBJ1-1, with a weak D call TRBD1 (5 bases). The V and J ends lost 1 base and 2 bases respectively, with 14 bases between them. Per germline, CDR1 DFQATT and CDR2 SNEGSKA (reference sequence). The CDR3 spans 15 residues. Here the CDR3 reads CSARAGLGGNTEAFF. The CDR3 region has the DNA TGCAGTGCTAGAGCAGGGCTGGGGGGAAACACTGAAGCTTTCTTT.

The V and J genes are TRBV6-6 and TRBJ2-5; tentatively, D is TRBD1 (6 bases). CDR1 and CDR2 from the germline V gene are MNHNY and SVGAGI (reference sequence). The CDR3 has 18 residues. Trimming cost V 0 bases and J 0 bases, with 17 bases left between them. The CDR3 nucleotides read TGTGCCAGCAGTTACTCCCTGCCCGGGACAAGACACCAAGAGACCCAGTACTTC. Protein: CASSYSLPGTRHQETQYF.

There are a few counts of this clonotype. This chain links TRBV11-2 with TRBJ2-4; D unclear. Trimming took off 2 bases at V and 7 bases at J, with 12 bases between the two ends. The V gene's germline CDR1 is SGHAT and CDR2 FQNNGV. The CDR3 covers 14 residues. CDR3 DNA sequence: TGTGCCAGCAGCTTAATGACCAGGCGGAACATTCAGTACTTC. This sequence encodes CASSLMTRRNIQYF.

This clonotype appeared a few times. For the CDR3, the DNA is TGCGCCAGCAGCGGGGGTGCAGAGGATGAAAAACTGTTTTTT. Translation: CASSGGAEDEKLFF. The J gene is TRBJ1-4, the V gene TRBV5-1, with D perhaps TRBD1 (5 bases). The V gene lost 4 bases and the J gene lost 6 bases, with 13 bases spanning the gap. Germline CDR1 is SGHRS and CDR2 is YFSETQ. The CDR3 is 14 amino acids.

V and J are TRBV19 and TRBJ2-5; possible D gene TRBD1, 6 bases. The ends were cut back, 0 bases at V and 5 bases at J, with 10 bases in the middle. This CDR3 comprises 14 residues. Germline-derived CDR1 and CDR2 are LNHDA and SQIVND (reference sequence). The DNA of the CDR3 is TGTGCCAGTAGTATAGATCAGCAGGGGGAGACCCAGTACTTC. It yields the protein CASSIDQQGETQYF.

This clonotype was seen a handful of times. V gene TRBV2 combines with J gene TRBJ1-5; a weak D match, TRBD1 (5 bases). Germline V gene lookup returns CDR1 SNHLY and CDR2 FYNNEI. The V end lost 9 bases, the J end lost 0 bases, and 15 bases lay between the germline ends. CDR3 length: 15 amino acids. The CDR3 spells CASSSTRGSNQPQHF. DNA of the CDR3: TGTGCCAGTTCATCAACGAGGGGTAGCAATCAGCCCCAGCATTTT.

This clonotype appeared a few times. The chain is built from TRBV3-1 and TRBJ2-7; possibly TRBD2 for D (5 bases). Trimming shortened V by 4 bases and J by 6 bases, and 13 bases separated the two germline ends. The CDR3 consists of 13 residues. Germline values: CDR1 LGHDT, CDR2 YNNKEL (reference sequence). The CDR3 DNA is TGTGCCAGCAGCCCCCGACCACGGGGCGAGCAGTACGTC. Its translation: CASSPRPRGEQYV.

This clonotype has a handful of counts. The rearrangement uses TRBV21-1 and TRBJ2-2; the table's D call of TRBD1 was not tested on the DNA. TRBV21-1 is a listed pseudogene. The CDR3 is 20 residues long. CDR3 protein: CASSKRVGAGRTPNTGELFF. Written as DNA, the CDR3 is TGTGCCAGCAGCAAGCGGGTCGGGGCAGGGCGCACCCCGAACACCGGGGAGCTGTTTTTT.

This clonotype was recorded a few times. The V gene is TRBV14, the J gene TRBJ2-1, with D maybe TRBD1 (6 bases). CDR1 is SGHDN and CDR2 is FVKESK in the germline V gene. The length of the CDR3 is 17 residues. V lost 1 base, J lost 7 bases, and 20 bases lay in between. The CDR3 nucleotides are TGTGCCAGCAGCCAAGCCCTACTGGGGACATTTCCAAATGAGCAGTTCTTC. It translates to CASSQALLGTFPNEQFF.

This clonotype was recorded at least ten times. The V gene is TRBV5-1, the J gene TRBJ1-6, with D possibly TRBD1 on 5 matching bases. This CDR3 is built from 16 residues. Germline V gives CDR1 SGHRS, CDR2 YFSETQ. V lost 0 bases to trimming and J lost 8 bases, with 15 bases between them. CDR3 region: CASSLEAGGSYSPLHF. The CDR3 coding sequence is TGCGCCAGCAGCTTGGAGGCTGGGGGGAGTTATTCACCCCTCCACTTT.

This clonotype was picked up a small number of times. V and J are TRBV4-1 and TRBJ2-1; D is ambiguous. The V gene's germline CDR1 is MGHRA and CDR2 YSYEKL. With 3 bases removed from V and 0 bases from J, the gap between germline ends came to 12 bases. This CDR3 contains 16 residues. The CDR3 nucleotides are TGCGCCAGCAGCCAGCAGGACGGAAGCTCCTACAATGAGCAGTTCTTC. It specifies CASSQQDGSSYNEQFF.

This clonotype was seen at least ten times. The genes are TRBV11-2 and TRBJ2-7; D might be TRBD1 (6 bases). V shed 6 bases and J shed 6 bases, with 12 bases lying between them. The CDR3 runs to 12 residues. Germline V gene lookup returns CDR1 SGHAT and CDR2 FQNNGV. The CDR3, as DNA: TGTGCCAGCAGTCCAACAGGGCTCGAGCAGTACTTC. Its protein product is CASSPTGLEQYF.

V and J are TRBV25-1 and TRBJ2-1; maybe TRBD2 (6 bases). The CDR3 sequence is 13 residues long. Trimming removed 7 bases from V and 6 bases from J, with 13 bases in between. Germline-derived CDR1 and CDR2 are MGHDK and SYGVNS. The CDR3 loop is CASNTRLGNEQFF. The CDR3 DNA follows: TGTGCCAGCAACACTCGACTAGGCAATGAGCAGTTCTTC.

This clonotype has only a few counts. The CDR3 loop reads CASSRRGGLLLLNTEAFF. The CDR3 coding sequence is TGTGCCAGCAGCCGCCGGGGGGGATTGCTCCTCCTGAACACTGAAGCTTTCTTT. This chain connects TRBV7-9 to TRBJ1-1; possible D gene TRBD1, 5 bases. This CDR3 is built from 18 residues. V was cut by 5 bases and J by 0 bases, with 22 bases left in between. Germline lookup yields CDR1 SEHNR and CDR2 FQNEAQ (reference sequence).

This clonotype was detected many times. The chain carries TRBV5-8 and TRBJ2-1; D uncertain. This CDR3 has 12 amino acids. Trimming pared 2 bases from V and 10 bases from J, leaving 10 bases between. CDR1 SGHTS and CDR2 YDEGEE come from the germline V gene. Here the CDR3 DNA reads TGTGCCAGCAGCTTTCGGCTCTACGAGCAGTTCTTC. Its protein product is CASSFRLYEQFF.

This clonotype has just a few counts. The chain carries TRBV27 and TRBJ2-1; TRBD2 matches at 10 bases. The CDR3 spans 14 residues. Germline CDR1 and CDR2: MNHEY and SMNVEV (reference sequence). Trimming at V came to 8 bases and at J to 6 bases, leaving 7 bases not matched to a gene. The CDR3 sequence: CASVQRGGSNEQFF. DNA for the CDR3: TGTGCCAGCGTCCAGCGGGGGGGTAGCAATGAGCAGTTCTTC.

There are a few counts of this clonotype. The chain carries TRBV6-1 and TRBJ2-6, with D unresolved. The V and J ends lost 3 bases and 4 bases respectively, with 10 bases between them. Per germline, CDR1 MNHNS and CDR2 SASEGT. The CDR3 length is 15 residues. This CDR3 reads CASSDVWSGANVLTF. CDR3 coding DNA: TGTGCCAGCAGTGACGTGTGGTCCGGGGCCAACGTCCTGACTTTC.

DNA of the CDR3: TGTGCCAGCAGTGAGCAGGGGGCCTATGGCTACACCTTC. It translates to CASSEQGAYGYTF. The V gene is TRBV6-1, the J gene TRBJ1-2; 8 bases are a match to TRBD1. Germline CDR1 and CDR2: MNHNS and SASEGT. The CDR3 length is 13 residues. Trimming cost V 3 bases and J 4 bases; bases outside gene matches: 1.

The chain joins TRBV7-9 to TRBJ1-5, with a possible D match to TRBD1 (5 bases). Germline V gene lookup returns CDR1 SEHNR and CDR2 FQNEAQ (reference sequence). Trimming cost V 8 bases and J 0 bases, with 8 bases left between them. The CDR3 spans 13 residues. The CDR3 DNA reads as TGTGCCAGCGGGGGAGGTAGCAATCAGCCCCAGCATTTT. Translating gives CASGGGSNQPQHF.

This sequence joins TRBV18 and TRBJ1-1, with a tentative D call TRBD1 (6 bases). CDR1 is KGHSH, CDR2 LQKENI, per germline. With 2 bases removed from V and 10 bases from J, the gap between germline ends came to 14 bases. This CDR3 is built from 13 residues. The CDR3, as DNA: TGTGCCAGCTCACCATCAGGGGACGGTGGAGCTTTCTTT. Its translation is CASSPSGDGGAFF.

The sample holds many counts of this clonotype. The chain uses TRBV6-1 and TRBJ2-7; D gene ambiguous. Germline CDR1 and CDR2: MNHNS and SASEGT. V was clipped by 5 bases and J by 3 bases, with 14 bases between them. The CDR3 has 14 amino acids. The chain's CDR3 is CASSTSVGDYEQYV. Written as DNA, the CDR3 is TGTGCCAGCAGTACCTCAGTTGGGGACTACGAGCAGTACGTC.

The chain has TRBV20-1 and TRBJ2-6; D call uncertain. Germline CDR1 DFQATT, CDR2 SNEGSKA (reference sequence). V was pared by 0 bases and J by 11 bases, with 14 bases between. The CDR3 is made up of 14 amino acids. The CDR3 region is CSARDQSSSDVLTF. The CDR3 nucleotides are TGCAGTGCTAGAGATCAGAGCTCATCGGACGTCCTGACTTTC.

This clonotype was seen ten or more times. The chain carries TRBV10-3 and TRBJ1-5; TRBD1 aligns across 7 bases. Germline CDR1 reads ENHRY; CDR2 reads SYGVKD. Unmatched junction bases numbered 10, after V lost 5 bases and J lost 6 bases. CDR3 length equals 15 residues. CDR3 loop: CAISQNTGAGQPQHF. The CDR3 DNA is TGTGCCATCAGTCAGAATACAGGGGCAGGTCAGCCCCAGCATTTT.

Ten or more counts support this clonotype. The chain carries TRBV7-2 and TRBJ2-1; the match to TRBD1 covers 9 bases. With V trimmed by 5 bases and J by 3 bases, 5 bases remained unmatched. The V gene's germline CDR1 is SGHTA and CDR2 FQGNSA. The CDR3 contains 15 residues. CDR3 in DNA: TGTGCCAGCAGCACGGGACAGGGTAACTACAATGAGCAGTTCTTC. Protein product: CASSTGQGNYNEQFF.

This clonotype was observed a few times. The J gene is TRBJ2-7, the V gene TRBV7-4; 12 bases map to TRBD2. The CDR3 sequence is 17 residues long. Looked up from germline, CDR1 is SGHVT and CDR2 is SQSDAQ. Trimming took 4 bases from V and 0 from J; bases not matched to a gene: 7. The CDR3 DNA follows: TGTGCCAGCAGCTGCGGACTAGCGGGGCATAGCTCCTACGAGCAGTACGTC. It encodes CASSCGLAGHSSYEQYV.